This T cell receptor (beta chain) derives from a study of radiotherapy plus CTLA-4 blockade in lung cancer. The study, taken as a whole, reports: Early clone dynamics of blood T cells, plus interferon-beta, reportedly predicted response best.

Some clones are missing from TCRdb's copy, which holds only in-frame ones; the method was immunoSEQ multiplex PCR. The sample yields over 60,000 clones, roughly 84% seen once. V lost 0 bases, J lost 8 bases, and 11 bases lay in between. CDR3 length equals 13 residues. In germline, CDR1 is GTSNPN, CDR2 SVGIG (reference sequence). A note on this clone: Its antigen is as yet unknown.

This receptor was taken from a human donor with non-small cell lung cancer that progressed on radiotherapy plus ipilimumab. V gene TRBV30 combines with J gene TRBJ1-5, with no clear D. Material: peripheral blood, obtained from a patient treated with radiotherapy plus ipilimumab. The CDR3: CAWSVWTQKPQHF. The DNA for the CDR3 is TGTGCCTGGAGTGTTTGGACCCAAAAGCCCCAGCATTTT.